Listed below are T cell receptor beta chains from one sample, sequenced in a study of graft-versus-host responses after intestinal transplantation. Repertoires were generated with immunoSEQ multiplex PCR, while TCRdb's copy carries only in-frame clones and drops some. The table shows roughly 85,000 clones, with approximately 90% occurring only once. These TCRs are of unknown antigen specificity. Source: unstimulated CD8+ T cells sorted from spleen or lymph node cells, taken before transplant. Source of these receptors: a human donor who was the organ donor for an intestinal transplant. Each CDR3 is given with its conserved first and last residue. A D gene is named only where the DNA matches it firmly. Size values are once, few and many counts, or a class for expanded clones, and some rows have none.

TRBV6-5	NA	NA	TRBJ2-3	CASASAGAAQYF	TGTGCCAGCGCCTCAGCCGGGGCGGCGCAGTATTTT
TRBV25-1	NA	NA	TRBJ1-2	CASSEEERGSGYTF	TGTGCCAGCAGTGAAGAGGAAAGAGGAAGCGGCTACACCTTC
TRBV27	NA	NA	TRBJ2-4	CASSPRSNIQYF	TGTGCCAGCAGTCCCCGTTCAAACATTCAGTACTTC
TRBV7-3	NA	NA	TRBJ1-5	CASSLSGQYSNQPQHF	TGTGCCAGCAGCTTATCAGGACAGTATAGCAATCAGCCCCAGCATTTT
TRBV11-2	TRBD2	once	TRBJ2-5	CASSYTAGTSLETQYF	TGTGCCAGCAGCTATACCGCCGGGACTAGCTTAGAGACCCAGTACTTC
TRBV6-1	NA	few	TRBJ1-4	CAGNSATNEKLFF	TGTGCCGGAAACAGTGCAACTAATGAAAAACTGTTTTTT
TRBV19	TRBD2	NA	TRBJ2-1	CASGLAGGPLNEQFF	TGTGCCAGTGGACTAGCGGGAGGTCCGCTAAATGAGCAGTTCTTC
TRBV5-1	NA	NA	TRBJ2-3	CASSSHTVLTSTDTQYF	TGCGCCAGCAGCAGCCATACCGTACTTACTAGCACAGATACGCAGTATTTT
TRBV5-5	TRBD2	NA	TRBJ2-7	CASSVGTSGLYEQYF	TGTGCCAGCAGCGTGGGGACTAGCGGATTATACGAGCAGTACTTC
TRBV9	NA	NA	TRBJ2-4	CASSGIENIQYF	TGTGCCAGCAGCGGAATAGAAAACATTCAGTACTTC
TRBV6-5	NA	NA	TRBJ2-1	CASITGSHYNEQFF	TGTGCCAGCATCACTGGGTCTCACTACAATGAGCAGTTCTTC
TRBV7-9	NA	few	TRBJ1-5	CASSYGGTKNQPQHF	TGTGCCAGCAGTTACGGTGGCACGAAGAATCAGCCCCAGCATTTT
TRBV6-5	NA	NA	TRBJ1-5	CASSYSGGDNQPQHF	TGTGCCAGCAGTTACTCAGGGGGGGACAATCAGCCCCAGCATTTT